This T cell receptor (beta chain) was captured by sequencing in a study of spatial heterogeneity in lung cancer. Noted time point: sample taken at primary tumor resection. Sequencing covered unsorted whole RNA taken from tumor, nontumor lung or frozen PBMC. Untreated early-stage non-small cell lung cancer patients, around 70 in total, were the donors. Individually, TCR cDNA molecules were each labelled with a unique molecular identifier. TCRdb passed the 5' RACE reads through MiXCR, listing each CDR3 protein once. The table records 50,000 to 65,000 distinct CDR3 sequences, approximately 8% of them present only once. The source is a female donor with early-stage non-small cell lung cancer. Specimen: PBMCs, collected at surgery.

For the CDR3, the DNA is TGTGCCTCCTCTGGGTTGGAAGGTGAAAAACTGTTTTTT. It translates to CASSGLEGEKLFF. This chain links TRBV10-3 with TRBJ1-4, with D unresolved. Trimming left V 11 bases short and J 7 bases short, with 17 bases between. Germline V gene sequence: CDR1 ENHRY, CDR2 SYGVKD. The CDR3 contains 13 residues.